These 32 T cell receptor beta chains share one sample of origin, sequenced in a study of cytomegalovirus exposure and HLA in healthy donors. Primers: 60 Vbeta forward and 13 Jbeta reverse. TCRdb's copy holds only in-frame clones and misses some; the assay was immunoSEQ multiplex PCR. The sample consists of over 150,000 clones, around three quarters of them appearing once. The sequenced material came from PBMCs. Receptor source: a man aged 35 to 55 in good health and CMV-seronegative.

J is TRBJ2-7 and V is TRBV6-5; 8 positions match TRBD2. Germline assignment: CDR1 MNHEY and CDR2 SVGAGI. V shed 0 bases, J shed 1 base, and the junction held 2 bases outside the gene matches. This CDR3 comprises 15 residues. The CDR3 sequence: CASSYSRLASYEQYF. The CDR3, as DNA: TGTGCCAGCAGTTACTCCCGACTAGCGTCCTACGAGCAGTACTTC.

The genes are TRBV5-4 and TRBJ2-2, with 9 bases identical to TRBD1. The V segment lost 4 bases and the J segment 6 bases; nucleotides outside the gene matches: 10. Germline V gene sequence: CDR1 SGHNT, CDR2 YYREEE (reference sequence). This CDR3 comprises 16 residues. CDR3 region: CASSPTNRGPAGELFF. In DNA form, the CDR3 reads TGTGCCAGCAGCCCAACAAACAGGGGGCCCGCCGGGGAGCTGTTTTTT.

Details on this clone: Other DNA sequences in this specimen translate into the identical CDR3. The V and J genes are TRBV9 and TRBJ2-2; TRBD2 aligns across 9 bases. Looked up from germline, CDR1 is SGDLS and CDR2 is YYNGEE. The J segment lost 2 bases and the V segment lost 3 bases, leaving 5 bases of the junction unmatched. The CDR3 loop spans 16 amino acids. The chain's CDR3 is CASSGRLAVNTGELFF. The CDR3 DNA reads TGTGCCAGCAGCGGAAGACTAGCGGTCAACACCGGGGAGCTGTTTTTT.

This clone showed up just a few times. The CDR3 coding sequence is TGTGCCAGTAGTGAAACGTCCAGGGGGAACACCGGGGAGCTGTTTTTT. This translates into CASSETSRGNTGELFF. The chain has TRBV19 and TRBJ2-2, with D possibly TRBD1 on 6 matching bases. Germline V gene lookup returns CDR1 LNHDA and CDR2 SQIVND (reference sequence). Between the trimmed V and J ends, which lost 5 bases and 1 base, there was a span of 14 bases. The length of the CDR3 is 16 residues.

This chain connects TRBV7-9 to TRBJ2-5; weak D call: TRBD1 (5 bases). Per germline, CDR1 SEHNR and CDR2 FQNEAQ (reference sequence). The CDR3 spans 18 residues. The ends were cut back, 1 base at V and 0 bases at J, with 18 bases in the middle. The CDR3 here is CASSLVGLGVGYQETQYF. CDR3 in DNA: TGTGCCAGCAGCTTAGTGGGGCTGGGCGTGGGGTACCAAGAGACCCAGTACTTC.

V is TRBV4-2 and J is TRBJ1-6; D is perhaps TRBD1 (5 bases). This CDR3 has 18 amino acids. V lost 0 bases and J 7 bases, leaving 19 bases between the germline ends. The V gene's germline CDR1 is LGHNA and CDR2 YNFKEQ. DNA for the CDR3: TGTGCCAGCAGCCAAGAGTTAAATCCGGGGGGACGGAATTCACCCCTCCACTTT. Protein sequence: CASSQELNPGGRNSPLHF.

This clone was found a few times. V and J are TRBV9 and TRBJ2-3, with D perhaps TRBD1 (5 bases). The CDR3 length is 15 residues. From germline, CDR1 is SGDLS and CDR2 YYNGEE. Trimming shortened V by 8 bases and J by 2 bases, and 18 bases separated the two germline ends. For the CDR3, the DNA is TGTGCCAGTGAGGCTAGACAGTCTCTCACAGATACGCAGTATTTT. Translated, it gives CASEARQSLTDTQYF. The full variable domain, with the rest looked up from reference TRBV9 and TRBJ2-3, is DSGVTQTPKHLITATGQRVTLRCSPRSGDLSVYWYQQSLDQGLQFLIQYYNGEERAKGNILERFSAQQFPDLHSELNLSSLELGDSALYFCASEARQSLTDTQYFGPGTRLTVL.

This chain connects TRBV28 to TRBJ2-7; 10 bases map to TRBD1. Germline loops: CDR1 MDHEN, CDR2 SYDVKM. J gave up 3 bases and V 5 bases, and 7 bases lay outside the gene matches. This CDR3 is 15 amino acids long. CDR3 in DNA: TGTGCCAGCAGTCCCGACAGGGGGCGAGTCTACGAGCAGTACTTC. Protein: CASSPDRGRVYEQYF.

The chain links TRBV5-6 to TRBJ2-3; possibly TRBD2 for D (5 bases). V shed 0 bases and J shed 0 bases, with 8 bases lying between them. This CDR3 region has 15 residues. Germline CDR1 reads SGHDT; CDR2 reads YYEEEE. CDR3 DNA sequence: TGTGCCAGCAGCTTGGCCGGGGTCAGCACAGATACGCAGTATTTT. It encodes CASSLAGVSTDTQYF.

This rearrangement joins TRBV5-6 to TRBJ2-1; D may be TRBD1 (5 bases). Trimming stripped 2 bases from V and 2 bases from J, with 8 bases between. From germline, CDR1 is SGHDT and CDR2 YYEEEE. The CDR3 has 14 amino acids. The CDR3 DNA is TGTGCCAGCAGCTTAGACAGAACCTACAATGAGCAGTTCTTC. The encoded protein is CASSLDRTYNEQFF.

The chain links TRBV10-2 to TRBJ2-7, with D hard to call. V was shortened by 3 bases and J by 4 bases, with 13 bases between the two germline ends. Germline CDR1 reads WSHSY; CDR2 reads SAAADI. CDR3 size: 14 residues. CDR3 sequence (DNA): TGCGCCAGCAGTGACCTTACCCTAGGATACGAGCAGTACTTC. Protein: CASSDLTLGYEQYF.

This clone came up once. The genes are TRBV6-1 and TRBJ2-5; TRBD1 might be the D (5 bases). CDR1 and CDR2 (germline): MNHNS, SASEGT. The CDR3 sequence is 15 residues long. V lost 6 bases and J 5 bases, leaving 19 bases between the germline ends. The CDR3 loop reads CASSRAVKGRETQYF. CDR3 nucleotides: TGTGCCAGCAGCCGGGCCGTGAAGGGGCGGGAGACCCAGTACTTC.

The rearrangement joins TRBV2 to TRBJ1-5; TRBD1 aligns across 8 bases. This CDR3 spans 13 amino acids. V lost 10 bases and J lost 6; bases outside the gene matches: 8. Germline CDR1 SNHLY, CDR2 FYNNEI. DNA of the CDR3: TGTGCCATCGGACAGGGATTATCTCAGCCCCAGCATTTT. It translates to CAIGQGLSQPQHF.

The chain employs TRBV5-4 and TRBJ2-7; D possibly corresponds to TRBD2 (6 bases). V lost 4 bases and J 4 bases, leaving 21 bases between the germline ends. CDR1 is SGHNT and CDR2 is YYREEE in the germline V gene (reference sequence). CDR3 length equals 16 residues. CDR3 in amino acids: CASSPRPRDGSYEQYF. CDR3 bases: TGTGCCAGCAGCCCCCGGCCCCGGGACGGGAGTTACGAGCAGTACTTC.

This clone occurred a few times. The J gene is TRBJ1-1, the V gene TRBV13; TRBD1 matches at 10 bases. The CDR3 consists of 14 residues. V was clipped by 5 bases and J by 5 bases; unmatched bases: 5. Germline V gives CDR1 PRHDT, CDR2 FYEKMQ (reference sequence). For the CDR3, the DNA is TGTGCCAGCAGCCGGGGACAGGGGTTGACTGAAGCTTTCTTT. Protein: CASSRGQGLTEAFF. The variable domain in full, with the rest retrieved from reference TRBV13 and TRBJ1-1, is AAGVIQSPRHLIKEKRETATLKCYPIPRHDTVYWYQQGPGQDPQFLISFYEKMQSDKGSIPDRFSAQQFSDYHSELNMSSLELGDSALYFCASSRGQGLTEAFFGQGTRLTVV.

This rearrangement joins TRBV29-1 to TRBJ1-1; no reliable D call. The CDR3 spans 13 residues. Trimming shortened V by 5 bases and J by 3 bases, and 13 bases separated the two germline ends. The V gene's germline CDR1 is SQVTM and CDR2 ANQGSEA. CDR3 DNA sequence: TGCAGCGTTCAGTGGGCCGAAGACACTGAAGCTTTCTTT. It is translated as CSVQWAEDTEAFF.

CDR3 loop: CASSVKSGSYNEQFF. CDR3 in DNA: TGTGCCAGTAGTGTAAAAAGCGGGTCCTACAATGAGCAGTTCTTC. This sequence joins TRBV19 and TRBJ2-1, with D perhaps TRBD2 (6 bases). V was pared by 5 bases and J by 1 base, with 12 bases between. The CDR3 spans 15 residues. Germline CDR1 reads LNHDA; CDR2 reads SQIVND (reference sequence).

J is TRBJ2-1 and V is TRBV18; 12 bases fit TRBD2. Looked up from germline, CDR1 is KGHSH and CDR2 is LQKENI. The CDR3 loop spans 14 amino acids. Trimming at V came to 7 bases and at J to 4 bases, leaving 2 bases not matched to a gene. CDR3 nucleotides: TGTGCCAGCTTGACTAGCGGGAGTTACAATGAGCAGTTCTTC. This codes for CASLTSGSYNEQFF.

This clone was seen more than once but under ten times. This chain links TRBV4-1 with TRBJ1-2; D is unresolved. V was cut by 1 base and J by 4 bases, with 7 bases left in between. Germline V CDR1 and CDR2: MGHRA, YSYEKL. The CDR3 totals 13 residues. The CDR3, as DNA: TGCGCCAGCAGCCAAGGGGCTTTCTATGGCTACACCTTC. Translated, it gives CASSQGAFYGYTF.

The rearrangement uses TRBV4-1 and TRBJ1-2; D gene ambiguous. CDR1 MGHRA and CDR2 YSYEKL come from the germline V gene. CDR3 size: 13 residues. V lost 3 bases, J lost 14 bases, and 19 bases lay in between. CDR3 sequence (DNA): TGCGCCAGCAGCCACATAGCGGACCGGAGCGGGACCTTC. It encodes CASSHIADRSGTF.

The chain links TRBV10-3 to TRBJ2-3, with D hard to call. Germline-derived CDR1 and CDR2 are ENHRY and SYGVKD. V lost 4 bases, J lost 6 bases, and 8 bases lay in between. CDR3 length equals 12 residues. The CDR3 region is CAISALEDTQYF. DNA of the CDR3: TGTGCCATCAGTGCTCTAGAGGATACGCAGTATTTT.

CDR3 sequence (DNA): TGTGCCAGCAGAGATCAGGGACACTCTAACTATGGCTACACCTTC. This sequence encodes CASRDQGHSNYGYTF. The chain uses TRBV6-5 and TRBJ1-2; a possible D gene is TRBD1 (6 bases). Germline-derived CDR1 and CDR2 are MNHEY and SVGAGI. The CDR3 runs 15 residues. V was cut by 6 bases and J by 0 bases, with 14 bases left in between.

The chain links TRBV5-1 to TRBJ2-1, with 10 bases aligning to TRBD2. The CDR3 runs to 13 residues. J was trimmed by 9 bases and V by 4 bases; bases with no gene match: 4. Germline loops: CDR1 SGHRS, CDR2 YFSETQ. For the CDR3, the DNA is TGCGCCAGCAGCCTAGCGGGAGTAAGTGAGCAGTTCTTC. Translating it yields CASSLAGVSEQFF.

As regards this clone: A read error may produce the germline difference seen at one junction end. CDR3 in amino acids: CASSLGTSGRKIF. CDR3 DNA sequence: TGTGCCAGCAGCTTAGGAACTAGCGGGAGGAAAATCTTC. V and J are TRBV11-3 and TRBJ2-1; 12 bases are a match to TRBD2. CDR3 size: 13 residues. From germline, CDR1 is SGHNT and CDR2 YENEEA.

Note on this clone: An end of the junction differs from the germline gene, which may be a read error. This sequence joins TRBV28 and TRBJ2-2; a possible D gene is TRBD2 (5 bases). Germline assignment: CDR1 MDHEN and CDR2 SYDVKM. The CDR3 has 12 amino acids. The CDR3 DNA follows: TGTGCCAGCAATTTAGCGACCGGGGAGCTGTTTTTT. Translating it yields CASNLATGELFF.

This sequence joins TRBV5-4 and TRBJ2-5; 7 positions agree with TRBD1. CDR1 and CDR2 (germline): SGHNT, YYREEE (reference sequence). The CDR3 has 16 amino acids. The V gene end was trimmed by 0 bases and the J gene end by 2 bases; junction bases not matched to a gene: 7. In nucleotides, the CDR3 is TGTGCCAGCAGCTTGGGGGGGCAGGGGGTACAAGAGACCCAGTACTTC. Translated, it gives CASSLGGQGVQETQYF.

The chain couples TRBV9 to TRBJ2-7; unclear D gene. Germline V gene lookup returns CDR1 SGDLS and CDR2 YYNGEE. V lost 1 base and J lost 0, with 8 bases in between. This CDR3 is 14 amino acids long. CDR3 residues: CASSVFGNSYEQYF. The CDR3 coding sequence is TGTGCCAGCAGCGTATTTGGCAACTCCTACGAGCAGTACTTC. Full variable domain (outside the CDR3, taken from reference TRBV9 and TRBJ2-7): DSGVTQTPKHLITATGQRVTLRCSPRSGDLSVYWYQQSLDQGLQFLIQYYNGEERAKGNILERFSAQQFPDLHSELNLSSLELGDSALYFCASSVFGNSYEQYFGPGTRLTVT.

This clone was counted a few times. The genes are TRBV29-1 and TRBJ2-7; 13 nucleotides line up with TRBD2. Germline V gene sequence: CDR1 SQVTM, CDR2 ANQGSEA. The CDR3 has 15 residues. Trimming removed 6 bases from V and 1 base from J; junction bases left unmatched: 6. CDR3 in amino acids: CSVLAGGQWSYEQYF. CDR3 DNA: TGCAGCGTACTAGCGGGAGGGCAGTGGTCCTACGAGCAGTACTTC.

This sequence joins TRBV5-5 and TRBJ1-6, with TRBD1 identical over 8 bases. V was pared by 6 bases and J by 1 base, with 12 bases of the junction left unmatched. This CDR3 spans 18 amino acids. CDR1 is SGHKS, CDR2 YYEKEE, per germline (reference sequence). Here the CDR3 reads CASTTGPQGASYNSPLHF. The CDR3 nucleotides are TGTGCCAGCACCACGGGCCCCCAGGGGGCATCCTATAATTCACCCCTCCACTTT. Drawing the rest from reference TRBV5-5 and TRBJ1-6, the complete variable domain is DAGVTQSPTHLIKTRGQQVTLRCSPISGHKSVSWYQQVLGQGPQFIFQYYEKEERGRGNFPDRFSARQFPNYSSELNVNALLLGDSALYLCASTTGPQGASYNSPLHFGNGTRLTVT.

The rearrangement joins TRBV27 to TRBJ2-7; 8 nucleotides line up with TRBD2. V was clipped by 4 bases and J by 3 bases; unmatched bases: 2. Per germline, CDR1 MNHEY and CDR2 SMNVEV (reference sequence). This CDR3 is built from 13 residues. The CDR3 DNA is TGTGCCAGCAGTTGGAGCGGGAGCTACGAGCAGTACTTC. Translation: CASSWSGSYEQYF.

This clone was observed a handful of times. V gene TRBV5-1 combines with J gene TRBJ2-3; 11 bases fit TRBD2. J lost 5 bases, V lost 5 bases, and 13 bases had no gene match. The CDR3 spans 17 residues. The germline V gene has CDR1 SGHRS and CDR2 YFSETQ. The CDR3 DNA is TGCGCCAGCAGTTCAGGTATAGACACTAGCGGGAGAGATACGCAGTATTTT. This translates into CASSSGIDTSGRDTQYF. The full variable domain, in which reference TRBV5-1 and TRBJ2-3 provide the parts outside the CDR3, is KAGVTQTPRYLIKTRGQQVTLSCSPISGHRSVSWYQQTPGQGLQFLFEYFSETQRNKGNFPGRFSGRQFSNSRSEMNVSTLELGDSALYLCASSSGIDTSGRDTQYFGPGTRLTVL.

This chain joins TRBV19 and TRBJ2-7, with D tentatively TRBD2 (6 bases). The V gene's germline CDR1 is LNHDA and CDR2 SQIVND (reference sequence). V gave up 5 bases and J gave up 1 base, with 15 bases separating them. The CDR3 consists of 15 residues. The CDR3 DNA reads TGTGCCAGTAGTCGTCGCGGGGCTCCTTCCTACGAGCAGTACTTC. Translation: CASSRRGAPSYEQYF.